One and the same sample provided the 13 T cell receptor beta chains below, sequenced in a study of beta chain features in type 1 diabetes. Study-wide results and caveats: All four CD4+ subsets of Type 1 diabetes patients contained TCRB CDR3s that were moderately but significantly shorter.

All of the isolated RNA was reverse transcribed, so expressed TCRB transcripts were sequenced. Clones were read by immunoSEQ multiplex PCR, and TCRdb kept only the in-frame ones, dropping some. The sample contains approximately 730,000 clones, roughly 12% of which appear only once. These receptors lack a known antigen. Source material: naive CD4+ T cells from blood. Source of these receptors: a man younger than 35 with type 1 diabetes.

To note about this clone: Other nucleotide sequences from this sample produce the same CDR3. J is TRBJ2-1 and V is TRBV6-5, with D unclear. This CDR3 has 11 residues. The ends were cut back, 5 bases at V and 6 bases at J, with 5 bases in the middle. Germline CDR1 is MNHEY and CDR2 is SVGAGI. The CDR3 sequence is CASSGINEQFF. As DNA, the CDR3 is TGTGCCAGCAGTGGAATCAATGAGCAGTTCTTC.

This chain links TRBV30 with TRBJ1-5; D is perhaps TRBD1 (6 bases). The CDR3 has 13 residues. Trimming cost V 5 bases and J 3 bases, with 11 bases left between them. Germline V CDR1 and CDR2: GTSNPN, SVGIG (reference sequence). This CDR3 is CAWGRQDNQPQHF. Here the CDR3 DNA reads TGTGCCTGGGGAAGACAGGACAATCAGCCCCAGCATTTT.

This clone was picked up a small number of times. The CDR3 here is CASSQAVATEAFF. The CDR3 nucleotides read TGTGCCAGCAGCCAGGCGGTCGCCACTGAAGCTTTCTTT. The V and J genes are TRBV13 and TRBJ1-1; D unclear. The CDR3 is 13 amino acids. CDR1 and CDR2 from the germline V gene are PRHDT and FYEKMQ (reference sequence). With 5 bases removed from V and 4 bases from J, the gap between germline ends came to 11 bases.

In its sample, this clone was seen a few times. CDR3 loop: CSVGWGLGTDTQYF. The CDR3 bases are TGCAGCGTTGGTTGGGGCCTCGGGACAGATACGCAGTATTTT. The chain joins TRBV29-1 to TRBJ2-3, with D maybe TRBD1 (5 bases). V gave up 4 bases and J gave up 3 bases, with 14 bases separating them. Looked up from germline, CDR1 is SQVTM and CDR2 is ANQGSEA. The CDR3 is 14 residues long.

J is TRBJ2-7 and V is TRBV7-2; D not resolved. V lost 0 bases to trimming and J lost 11 bases, with 11 bases between them. The length of the CDR3 is 12 residues. Looked up from germline, CDR1 is SGHTA and CDR2 is FQGNSA. In DNA, the CDR3 is TGTGCCAGCAGCTTAGCTCCCCGGGTGGAGTACTTC. It yields the protein CASSLAPRVEYF.

This chain links TRBV14 with TRBJ1-2; D is undetermined. CDR1 and CDR2 (germline): SGHDN, FVKESK. This CDR3 contains 14 residues. V dropped 1 base and J dropped 4 bases, with 10 bases sitting between them. The CDR3 reads CASSQVLGVYGYTF. CDR3 coding DNA: TGTGCCAGCAGCCAAGTACTGGGCGTCTATGGCTACACCTTC.

This clone has just a few counts. The chain recombines TRBV23-1 with TRBJ1-2; D not resolved. TRBV23-1 is marked as an open reading frame, function uncertain. V was cut by 5 bases and J by 4 bases, with 8 bases left in between. The length of the CDR3 is 12 residues. This chain's CDR3 is CASSGQAYGYTF. The CDR3 DNA sequence: TGCGCCAGCAGTGGGCAAGCCTATGGCTACACCTTC.

The J gene is TRBJ2-3, the V gene TRBV29-1; no clear D. Deletions cut 4 bases from V and 6 bases from J, with 14 bases between. This CDR3 comprises 13 residues. Germline lookup yields CDR1 SQVTM and CDR2 ANQGSEA. The CDR3 nucleotides read TGCAGCGTTGGGCCCAGGTTAGTCGATACGCAGTATTTT. Residues: CSVGPRLVDTQYF.

The chain has TRBV6-1 and TRBJ1-5; a weak D match, TRBD1 (6 bases). Germline assignment: CDR1 MNHNS and CDR2 SASEGT. This CDR3 region has 13 residues. CDR3 nucleotide sequence: TGTGCAGTATCGAGGGACAAAAATCAGCCCCAGCATTTT. It codes for CAVSRDKNQPQHF.

V and J are TRBV5-6 and TRBJ2-7; a weak D match, TRBD2 (5 bases). The germline V gene has CDR1 SGHDT and CDR2 YYEEEE. V was shortened by 0 bases and J by 3 bases, with 16 bases between the two germline ends. The CDR3 runs 16 residues. CDR3 sequence reads: CASSLGSGFFVYEQYF. The CDR3, as DNA: TGTGCCAGCAGCTTGGGATCGGGGTTCTTTGTCTACGAGCAGTACTTC.

This clone was found a few times. The gene calls are TRBV19 and TRBJ2-1, with 9 bases identical to TRBD2. CDR1 is LNHDA, CDR2 SQIVND, per germline (reference sequence). CDR3 size: 17 residues. V dropped 0 bases and J dropped 8; count of bases not matched to a gene: 11. In DNA form, the CDR3 reads TGTGCCAGTAGTATAGAGGGGCCTGCTAGCGGGGTCTATGAGCAGTTCTTC. Encoded protein: CASSIEGPASGVYEQFF.

This clone was seen a few times. This rearrangement joins TRBV7-9 to TRBJ2-3; D unclear. Trimming removed 2 bases at V and 0 bases at J, with 6 bases between. The CDR3 is made up of 14 amino acids. The germline CDR1 and CDR2 sequences are SEHNR and FQNEAQ (reference sequence). The CDR3 nucleotides read TGTGCCAGCAGCTTAACGGCTAGCACAGATACGCAGTATTTT. Its protein product is CASSLTASTDTQYF.

This clone was seen a handful of times. The chain carries TRBV19 and TRBJ2-5; D is uncertain. From germline, CDR1 is LNHDA and CDR2 SQIVND (reference sequence). The CDR3 is made up of 14 amino acids. Trimming left V 3 bases short and J 5 bases short, with 13 bases between. CDR3 loop: CASSMGQTTETQYF. CDR3 nucleotide sequence: TGTGCCAGTAGTATGGGCCAAACCACCGAGACCCAGTACTTC. The full variable domain, its missing parts supplied by reference TRBV19 and TRBJ2-5, is DGGITQSPKYLFRKEGQNVTLSCEQNLNHDAMYWYRQDPGQGLRLIYYSQIVNDFQKGDIAEGYSVSREKKESFPLTVTSAQKNPTAFYLCASSMGQTTETQYFGPGTRLLVL.